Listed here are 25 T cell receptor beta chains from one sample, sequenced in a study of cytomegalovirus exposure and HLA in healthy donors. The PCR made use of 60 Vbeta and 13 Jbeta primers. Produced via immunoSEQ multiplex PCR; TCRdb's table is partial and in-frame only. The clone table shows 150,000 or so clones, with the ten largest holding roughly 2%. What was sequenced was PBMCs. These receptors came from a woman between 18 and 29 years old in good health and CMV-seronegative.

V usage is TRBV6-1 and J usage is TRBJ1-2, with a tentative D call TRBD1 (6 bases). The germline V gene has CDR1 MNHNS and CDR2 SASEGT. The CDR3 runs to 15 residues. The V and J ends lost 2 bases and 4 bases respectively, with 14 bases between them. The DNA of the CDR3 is TGTGCCAGCAGTGAAAATGACGGCAGGGGCTATGGCTACACCTTC. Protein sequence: CASSENDGRGYGYTF.

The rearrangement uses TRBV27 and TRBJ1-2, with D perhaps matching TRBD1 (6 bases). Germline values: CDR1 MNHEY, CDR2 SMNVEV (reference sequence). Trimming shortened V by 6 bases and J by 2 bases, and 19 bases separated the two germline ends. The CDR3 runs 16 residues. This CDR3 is CASRRFRGTGNYGYTF. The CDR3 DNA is TGTGCCAGCAGAAGATTCCGCGGAACAGGGAACTATGGCTACACCTTC.

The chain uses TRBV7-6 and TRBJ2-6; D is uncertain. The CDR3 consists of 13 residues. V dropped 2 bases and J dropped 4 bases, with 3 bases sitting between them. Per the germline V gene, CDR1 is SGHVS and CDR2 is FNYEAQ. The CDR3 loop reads CASSLIGANVLTF. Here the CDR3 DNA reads TGTGCCAGCAGCTTAATAGGGGCCAACGTCCTGACTTTC.

The CDR3 reads CASSLNPTGGETQYF. The CDR3 DNA sequence: TGTGCCAGCAGTTTAAACCCGACAGGGGGAGAGACCCAGTACTTC. This rearrangement joins TRBV27 to TRBJ2-5; 9 nucleotides agree with TRBD1. The CDR3 is 15 residues long. V gave up 2 bases and J gave up 4 bases; unmatched junction bases: 5. CDR1 and CDR2 from the germline V gene are MNHEY and SMNVEV (reference sequence).

The CDR3 protein is CASSSRLAGGPERGDTQYF. The CDR3 DNA follows: TGTGCCAGCAGCTCAAGACTAGCGGGAGGGCCGGAGCGGGGAGATACGCAGTATTTT. V is TRBV7-2 and J is TRBJ2-3; 14 nucleotides agree with TRBD2. The CDR3 covers 19 residues. Germline trimming cut 4 bases from V and 5 bases from J; bases unmatched to any gene: 14. CDR1 and CDR2 (germline): SGHTA, FQGNSA.

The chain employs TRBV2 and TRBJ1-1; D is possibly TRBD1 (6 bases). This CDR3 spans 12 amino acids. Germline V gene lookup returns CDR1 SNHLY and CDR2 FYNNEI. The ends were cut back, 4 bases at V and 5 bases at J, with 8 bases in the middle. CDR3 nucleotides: TGTGCCAGCAGTGTAAGGGGGACTGAAGCTTTCTTT. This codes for CASSVRGTEAFF.

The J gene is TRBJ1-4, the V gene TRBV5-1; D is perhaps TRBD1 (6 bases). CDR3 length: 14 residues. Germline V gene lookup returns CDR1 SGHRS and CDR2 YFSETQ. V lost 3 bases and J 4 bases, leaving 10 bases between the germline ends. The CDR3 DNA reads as TGCGCCAGCAGCTCACAGGGACATAATGAAAAACTGTTTTTT. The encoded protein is CASSSQGHNEKLFF.

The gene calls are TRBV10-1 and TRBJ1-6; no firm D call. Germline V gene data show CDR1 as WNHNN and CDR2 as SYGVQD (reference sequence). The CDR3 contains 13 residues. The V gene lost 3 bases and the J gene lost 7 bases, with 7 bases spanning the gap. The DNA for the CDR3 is TGCGCCAGCAGTGAATCGGAGAATTCACCCCTCCACTTT. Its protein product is CASSESENSPLHF.

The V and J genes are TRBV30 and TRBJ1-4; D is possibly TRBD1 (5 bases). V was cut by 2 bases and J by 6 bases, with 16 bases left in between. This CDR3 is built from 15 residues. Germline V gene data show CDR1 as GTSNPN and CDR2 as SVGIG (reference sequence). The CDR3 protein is CAWSKGNEADEKLFF. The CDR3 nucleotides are TGTGCCTGGAGTAAGGGGAATGAGGCGGATGAAAAACTGTTTTTT. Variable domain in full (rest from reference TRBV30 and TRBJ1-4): SQTIHQWPATLVQPVGSPLSLECTVEGTSNPNLYWYRQAAGRGLQLLFYSVGIGQISSEVPQNLSASRPQDRQFILSSKKLLLSDSGFYLCAWSKGNEADEKLFFGSGTQLSVL.

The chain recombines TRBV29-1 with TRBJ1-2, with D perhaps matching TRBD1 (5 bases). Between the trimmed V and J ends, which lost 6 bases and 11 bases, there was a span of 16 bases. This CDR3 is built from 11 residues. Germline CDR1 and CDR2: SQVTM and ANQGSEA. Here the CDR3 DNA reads TGCAGCGTCCTCAAAGGGGTCCAGTACACCTTC. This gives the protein CSVLKGVQYTF.

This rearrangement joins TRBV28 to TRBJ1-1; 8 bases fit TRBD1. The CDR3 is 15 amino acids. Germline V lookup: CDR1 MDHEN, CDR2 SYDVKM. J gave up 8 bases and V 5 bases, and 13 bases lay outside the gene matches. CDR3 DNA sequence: TGTGCCAGCAGTCCCTATGGCACAGGGGGTAGAGAAGCTTTCTTT. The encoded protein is CASSPYGTGGREAFF.

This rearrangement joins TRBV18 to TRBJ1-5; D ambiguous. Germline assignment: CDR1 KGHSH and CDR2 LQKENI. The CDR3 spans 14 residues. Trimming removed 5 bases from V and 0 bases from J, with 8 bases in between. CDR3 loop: CASSTQDSNQPQHF. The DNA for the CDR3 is TGTGCCAGCTCAACCCAGGATAGCAATCAGCCCCAGCATTTT. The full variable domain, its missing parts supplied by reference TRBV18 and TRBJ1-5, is NAGVMQNPRHLVRRRGQEARLRCSPMKGHSHVYWYRQLPEEGLKFMVYLQKENIIDESGMPKERFSAEFPKEGPSILRIQQVVRGDSAAYFCASSTQDSNQPQHFGDGTRLSIL.

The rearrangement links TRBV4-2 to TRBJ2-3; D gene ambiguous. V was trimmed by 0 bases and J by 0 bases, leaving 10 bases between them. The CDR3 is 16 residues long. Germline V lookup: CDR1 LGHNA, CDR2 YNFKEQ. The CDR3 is CASSQDAEGSTDTQYF. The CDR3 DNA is TGTGCCAGCAGCCAAGACGCGGAAGGCAGCACAGATACGCAGTATTTT.

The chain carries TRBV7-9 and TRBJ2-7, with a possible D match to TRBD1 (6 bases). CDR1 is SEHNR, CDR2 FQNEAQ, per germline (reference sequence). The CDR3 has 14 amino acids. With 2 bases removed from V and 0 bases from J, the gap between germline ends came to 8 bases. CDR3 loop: CASSLTGNSYEQYF. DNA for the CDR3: TGTGCCAGCAGCTTAACAGGGAACTCCTACGAGCAGTACTTC.

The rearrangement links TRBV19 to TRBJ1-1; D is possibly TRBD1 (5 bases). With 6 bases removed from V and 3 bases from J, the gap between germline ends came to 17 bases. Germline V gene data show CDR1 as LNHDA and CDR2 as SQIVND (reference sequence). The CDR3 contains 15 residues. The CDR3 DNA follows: TGTGCCAGTAGCTGGGGGAGGATTGGGGACACTGAAGCTTTCTTT. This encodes CASSWGRIGDTEAFF.

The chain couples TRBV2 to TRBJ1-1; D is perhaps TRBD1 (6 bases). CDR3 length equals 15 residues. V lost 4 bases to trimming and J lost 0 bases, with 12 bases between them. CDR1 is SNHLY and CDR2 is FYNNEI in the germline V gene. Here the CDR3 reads CASSGYRELNTEAFF. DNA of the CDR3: TGTGCCAGCAGTGGGTACAGGGAGTTGAACACTGAAGCTTTCTTT.

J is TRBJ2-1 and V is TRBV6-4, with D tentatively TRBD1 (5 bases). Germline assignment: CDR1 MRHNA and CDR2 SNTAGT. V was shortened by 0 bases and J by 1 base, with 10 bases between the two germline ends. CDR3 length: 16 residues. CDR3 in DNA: TGTGCCAGCAGTGACTCGAGACAGACATCCTACAATGAGCAGTTCTTC. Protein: CASSDSRQTSYNEQFF.

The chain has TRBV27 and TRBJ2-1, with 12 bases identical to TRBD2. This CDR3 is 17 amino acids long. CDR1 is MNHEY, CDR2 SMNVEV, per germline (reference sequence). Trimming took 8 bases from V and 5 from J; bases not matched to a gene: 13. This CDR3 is CASQSTLTSGRNNEQFF. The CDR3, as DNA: TGTGCCAGCCAATCAACTCTCACTAGCGGGAGGAACAATGAGCAGTTCTTC.

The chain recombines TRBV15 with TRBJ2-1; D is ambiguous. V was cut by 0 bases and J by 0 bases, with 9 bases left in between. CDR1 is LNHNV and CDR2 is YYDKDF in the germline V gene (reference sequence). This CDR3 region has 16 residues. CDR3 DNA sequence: TGTGCCACCAGCAGAGATGCCCGACTCTCCTACAATGAGCAGTTCTTC. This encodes CATSRDARLSYNEQFF.

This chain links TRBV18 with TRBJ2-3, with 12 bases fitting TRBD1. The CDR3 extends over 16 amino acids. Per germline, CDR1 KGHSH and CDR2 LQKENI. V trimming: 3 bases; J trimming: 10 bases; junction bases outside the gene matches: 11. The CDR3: CASSPLSGTGGVPQYF. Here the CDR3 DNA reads TGTGCCAGCTCACCCCTATCCGGGACAGGGGGCGTTCCGCAGTATTTT.

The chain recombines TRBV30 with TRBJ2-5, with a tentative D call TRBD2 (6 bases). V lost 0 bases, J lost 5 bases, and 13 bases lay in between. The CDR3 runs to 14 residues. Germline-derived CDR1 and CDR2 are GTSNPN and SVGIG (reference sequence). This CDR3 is CAWSVRGKWETQYF. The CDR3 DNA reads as TGTGCCTGGAGTGTTCGCGGGAAGTGGGAGACCCAGTACTTC.

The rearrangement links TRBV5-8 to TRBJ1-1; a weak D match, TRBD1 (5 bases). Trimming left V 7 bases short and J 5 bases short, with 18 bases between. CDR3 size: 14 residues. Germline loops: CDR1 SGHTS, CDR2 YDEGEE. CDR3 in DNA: TGTGCCAGCCACAGCCTAGGACGGGGGACTGAAGCTTTCTTT. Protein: CASHSLGRGTEAFF.

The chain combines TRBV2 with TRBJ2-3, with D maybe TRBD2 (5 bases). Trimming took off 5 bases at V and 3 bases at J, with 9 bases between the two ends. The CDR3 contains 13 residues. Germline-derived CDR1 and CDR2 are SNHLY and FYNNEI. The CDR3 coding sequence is TGTGCCAGCAGTCAGGACTTGACAGATACGCAGTATTTT. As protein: CASSQDLTDTQYF.

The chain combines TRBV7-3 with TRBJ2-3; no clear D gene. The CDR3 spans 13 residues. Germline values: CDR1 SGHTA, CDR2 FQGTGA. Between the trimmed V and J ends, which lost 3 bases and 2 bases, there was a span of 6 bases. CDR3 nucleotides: TGTGCCAGCAGCTTGTCTTACACAGATACGCAGTATTTT. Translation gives CASSLSYTDTQYF.

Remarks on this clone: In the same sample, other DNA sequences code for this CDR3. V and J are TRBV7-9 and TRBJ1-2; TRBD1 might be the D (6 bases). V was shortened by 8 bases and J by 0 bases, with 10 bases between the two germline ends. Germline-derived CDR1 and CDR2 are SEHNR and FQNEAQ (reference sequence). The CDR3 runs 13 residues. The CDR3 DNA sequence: TGTGCCAGCTCGGGACAAGCTAACTATGGCTACACCTTC. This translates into CASSGQANYGYTF. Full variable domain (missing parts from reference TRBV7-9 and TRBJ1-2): DTGVSQNPRHKITKRGQNVTFRCDPISEHNRLYWYRQTLGQGPEFLTYFQNEAQLEKSRLLSDRFSAERPKGSFSTLEIQRTEQGDSAMYLCASSGQANYGYTFGSGTRLTVV.